Listed below are T cell receptor beta chains from one sample, sequenced in a study of post-analysis software for immune sequencing data. TCRdb re-called the PCR reads through MiXCR, storing one row per CDR3 protein. The sample shows 450,000 to 700,000 distinct CDR3 sequences, roughly two fifths of them seen only once. The sequenced material came from blood. The receptor set was obtained from a girl under 18 with multiple sclerosis. Both conserved end residues are part of each CDR3. The D gene is left open where the match is weak. Clone size is given for some rows only: seen once, a few or many times, or a class if the clone is expanded.

- | - | TRBJ2-3 | TRBV12-3/TRBV12-4 | TGTGCCAGCAGTACCTCCAAGCATCGGGGGAGAGCAGATGCGCAGTATTTT | CASSTSKHRGRADAQYF
TRBD2 | - | TRBJ2-5 | TRBV7-6 | TGTGCCAGCAGCCCATCCCTTAACGGGGGGGAAGAGACCCAGTACTTC | CASSPSLNGGEETQYF
- | - | TRBJ1-5 | TRBV6-2/TRBV6-3 | TGTGCCAGCACTACCTCGGACTATCAGCCCCAGCATTTT | CASTTSDYQPQHF
- | - | TRBJ2-7 | TRBV3-1 | TGTGCCAGCAGCCGCCTGATGCGAGGGACAACAGCCGAGCAGTACTTC | CASSRLMRGTTAEQYF
- | - | TRBJ2-6 | TRBV10-3 | TGTGCCATCTTTCGGGGCCCATCGGCGGAGGGCTCAACCTCTGGGGCCAACGTCCTGACTTTC | CAIFRGPSAEGSTSGANVLTF
- | - | TRBJ1-2 | TRBV2 | TGTGCCAGCAGTGACATAACTAACTATGGCTACACCTTC | CASSDITNYGYTF
TRBD2 | few | TRBJ2-1 | TRBV29-1 | TGCAGCGTCAGGACTAGCGGGACCGACTGGGATGAGCAGTTCTTC | CSVRTSGTDWDEQFF
TRBD1 | - | TRBJ1-1 | TRBV7-6 | TGTGCCAGCAGCGACAGGGCCTCTGAAGCTTTCTTT | CASSDRASEAFF
- | once | TRBJ2-1 | TRBV3-1 | TGTGCCAGCAGCCAAAGAACCCGAGATGAGCAGTTCTTC | CASSQRTRDEQFF
TRBD2 | - | TRBJ2-5 | TRBV12-3/TRBV12-4 | TGTGCCAGCAGTTTTTTAGGACTAGCGGGATTGGAGACCCAGTACTTC | CASSFLGLAGLETQYF
- | - | TRBJ1-2 | TRBV6-5 | TGTGCCAGCAGTTACGGGGCAGGGGATGGTGGCTACACCTTC | CASSYGAGDGGYTF
TRBD2 | - | TRBJ2-7 | TRBV20-1 | TGCAGTGCTAGAGATCTCGTCAGCGGGGGGGCCCACGAGCAGTACTTC | CSARDLVSGGAHEQYF
- | - | TRBJ2-3 | TRBV15 | TGTGCCACCAGCAGAGGGGAAGGTAGAGCTAGCACAGATACGCAGTATTTT | CATSRGEGRASTDTQYF
- | - | TRBJ2-3 | TRBV12-3/TRBV12-4 | TGTGCCAGCAGTGCCCGTGGAGATACGCAGTATTTT | CASSARGDTQYF
- | few | TRBJ2-1 | TRBV9 | TGTGCCAGCAGCTCATTAATGGGAAATCGTGAGCAGTTCTTC | CASSSLMGNREQFF
TRBD1 | - | TRBJ1-2 | TRBV24-1 | TGTGCCACCAGTGATCGCGGGACAGGGAGCTTTCATGGCTACACCTTC | CATSDRGTGSFHGYTF
- | - | TRBJ1-4 | TRBV20-1 | TGCAGTGCCCGGGCAGGGATTAGGGAAAAACTGTTTTTT | CSARAGIREKLFF
TRBD1 | - | TRBJ2-1 | TRBV6-5 | TGTGCCAGCAATTTCCGGGACAGTGTACTAGGGCAGTTCTTC | CASNFRDSVLGQFF
- | - | TRBJ1-1 | TRBV29-1 | TGCAGCGGAGGGAGGGGGAACACTGAAGCTTTCTTT | CSGGRGNTEAFF
- | - | TRBJ1-1 | TRBV10-3 | TGTGCCATCAGCCAGACATACCTGAACACTGAAGCTTTCTTT | CAISQTYLNTEAFF
- | few | TRBJ2-5 | TRBV29-1 | TGCAGCTTCCTAGCCGAAGGGGCCCAGTACTTC | CSFLAEGAQYF
- | few | TRBJ1-2 | TRBV20-1 | TGCAGTGCTAGAGGGGAGAGGGTTGGTGCGGGCTACACCTTC | CSARGERVGAGYTF
- | - | TRBJ1-2 | TRBV12-3/TRBV12-4 | TGTGCCAGCAGTTCGAGGACAGCTGGGTATGGCTACACCTTC | CASSSRTAGYGYTF
TRBD1 | - | TRBJ2-7 | TRBV27 | TGTGCCAGCAGTTCACAGGGGACCTACGAGCAGTACTTC | CASSSQGTYEQYF
TRBD2 | many | TRBJ2-7 | TRBV6-6 | TGTGCCAGCAGCCCCGCGGGCGGGGGAAACGAGCAGTACTTC | CASSPAGGGNEQYF
- | few | TRBJ1-6 | TRBV10-3 | TGTGCCATCAGTACAGCAACAGCGTCTTCACCCCTCCACTTT | CAISTATASSPLHF
- | - | TRBJ2-7 | TRBV3-1 | TGTGCCAGCAGCCAAGGGGGGCGGGAGACCTACGAGCAGTACTTC | CASSQGGRETYEQYF
- | - | TRBJ2-3 | TRBV5-6 | TGTGCCAGCAGCCTATACGGGGCAGATACGCAGTATTTT | CASSLYGADTQYF
- | few | TRBJ2-1 | TRBV4-1 | TGCGCCAGCAGCCAAGAGACTAGTTCCTACAATGAGCAGTTCTTC | CASSQETSSYNEQFF
- | - | TRBJ1-1 | TRBV12-3/TRBV12-4 | TGTGCCAGCAGTTTTCGGGATGGGACTGAAGCTTTCTTT | CASSFRDGTEAFF
TRBD1 | - | TRBJ1-2 | TRBV12-3/TRBV12-4 | TGTGCCAGCAGTTCCAACCGGGACAGGGGGCGCTACGGTGGCTACACCTTC | CASSSNRDRGRYGGYTF
- | - | TRBJ2-3 | TRBV20-1 | TGCAGTGCTCGAGTGAGGGGGCGGGGGTTCGTCACAGATACGCAGTATTTT | CSARVRGRGFVTDTQYF
- | - | TRBJ1-1 | TRBV6-5 | TGTGCCAGCAGTTACGAGGGGTCCTCGAACACTGAAGCTTTCTTT | CASSYEGSSNTEAFF
- | few | TRBJ2-7 | TRBV7-9 | TGTGCCAGCAGCACAAGCCGGCAGGGGCCAAACGAGCAGTACTTC | CASSTSRQGPNEQYF
- | - | TRBJ1-2 | TRBV4-1 | TGCGCCAGCAGCCAACCGGCTTCCCTAGGCTACACCTTC | CASSQPASLGYTF